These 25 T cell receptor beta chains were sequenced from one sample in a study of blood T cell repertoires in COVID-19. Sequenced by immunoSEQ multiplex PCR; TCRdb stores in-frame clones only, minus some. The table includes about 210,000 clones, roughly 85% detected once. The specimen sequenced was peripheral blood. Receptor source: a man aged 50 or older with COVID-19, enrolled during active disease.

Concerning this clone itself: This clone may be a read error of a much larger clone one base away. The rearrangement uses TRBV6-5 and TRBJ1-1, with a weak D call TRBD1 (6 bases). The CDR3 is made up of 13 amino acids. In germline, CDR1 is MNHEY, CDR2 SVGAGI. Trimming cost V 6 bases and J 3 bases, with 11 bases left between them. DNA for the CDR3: TGTGCCAGCAGCTTGAACAGGGACACTGAAGCTTTCTTT. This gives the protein CASSLNRDTEAFF.

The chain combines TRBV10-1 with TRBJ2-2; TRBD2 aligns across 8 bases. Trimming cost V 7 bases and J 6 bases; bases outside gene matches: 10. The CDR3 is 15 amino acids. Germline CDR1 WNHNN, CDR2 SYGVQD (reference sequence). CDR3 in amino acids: CASTGGQGRPGELFF. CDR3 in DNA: TGCGCCAGCACGGGAGGGCAGGGGAGGCCCGGGGAGCTGTTTTTT.

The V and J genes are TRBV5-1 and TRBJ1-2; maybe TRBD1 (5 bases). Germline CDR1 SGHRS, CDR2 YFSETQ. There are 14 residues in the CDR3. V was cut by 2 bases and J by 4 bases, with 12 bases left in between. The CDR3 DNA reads TGCGCCAGCAGCTTACGACAGCCCCGCTATGGCTACACCTTC. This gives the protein CASSLRQPRYGYTF.

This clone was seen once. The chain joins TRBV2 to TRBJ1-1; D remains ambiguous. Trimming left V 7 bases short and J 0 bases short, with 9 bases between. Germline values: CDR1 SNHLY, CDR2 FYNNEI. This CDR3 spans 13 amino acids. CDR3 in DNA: TGTGCCAGCAAAGCGGCTGTGAACACTGAAGCTTTCTTT. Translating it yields CASKAAVNTEAFF.

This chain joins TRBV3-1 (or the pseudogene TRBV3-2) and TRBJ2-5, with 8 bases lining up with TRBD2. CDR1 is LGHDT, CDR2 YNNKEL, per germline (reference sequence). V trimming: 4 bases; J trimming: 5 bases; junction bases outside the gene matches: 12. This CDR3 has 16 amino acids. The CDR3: CASSPGGGGIVETQYF. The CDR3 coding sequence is TGTGCCAGCAGCCCCGGGGGCGGGGGGATTGTGGAGACCCAGTACTTC.

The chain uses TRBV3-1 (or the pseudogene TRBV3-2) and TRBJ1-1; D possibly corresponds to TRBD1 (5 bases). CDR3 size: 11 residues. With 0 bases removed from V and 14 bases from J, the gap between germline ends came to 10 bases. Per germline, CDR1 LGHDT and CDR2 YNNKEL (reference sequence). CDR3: CASSQDLGQFF. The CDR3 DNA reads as TGTGCCAGCAGCCAAGATCTGGGGCAATTCTTT.

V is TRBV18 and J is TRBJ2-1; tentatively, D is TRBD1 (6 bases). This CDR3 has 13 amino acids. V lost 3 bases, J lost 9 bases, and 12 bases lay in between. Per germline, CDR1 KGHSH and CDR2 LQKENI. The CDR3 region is CASSPGRGPEQFF. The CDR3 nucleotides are TGTGCCAGCTCACCGGGCAGGGGCCCTGAGCAGTTCTTC. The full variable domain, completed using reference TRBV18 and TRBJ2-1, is NAGVMQNPRHLVRRRGQEARLRCSPMKGHSHVYWYRQLPEEGLKFMVYLQKENIIDESGMPKERFSAEFPKEGPSILRIQQVVRGDSAAYFCASSPGRGPEQFFGPGTRLTVL.

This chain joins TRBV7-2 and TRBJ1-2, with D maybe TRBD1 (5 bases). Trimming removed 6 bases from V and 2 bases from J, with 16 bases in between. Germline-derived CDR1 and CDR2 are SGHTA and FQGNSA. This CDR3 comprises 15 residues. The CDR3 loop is CASRPPTTGNYGYTF. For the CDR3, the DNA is TGTGCCAGCAGGCCCCCCACCACAGGCAACTATGGCTACACCTTC.

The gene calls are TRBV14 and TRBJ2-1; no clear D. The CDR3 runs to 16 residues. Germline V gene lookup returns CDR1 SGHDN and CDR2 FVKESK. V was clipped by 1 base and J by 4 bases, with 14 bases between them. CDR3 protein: CASSQGHPAVYNEQFF. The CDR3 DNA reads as TGTGCCAGCAGCCAAGGACACCCAGCTGTATACAATGAGCAGTTCTTC. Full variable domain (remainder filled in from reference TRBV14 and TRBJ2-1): EAGVTQFPSHSVIEKGQTVTLRCDPISGHDNLYWYRRVMGKEIKFLLHFVKESKQDESGMPNNRFLAERTGGTYSTLKVQPAELEDSGVYFCASSQGHPAVYNEQFFGPGTRLTVL.

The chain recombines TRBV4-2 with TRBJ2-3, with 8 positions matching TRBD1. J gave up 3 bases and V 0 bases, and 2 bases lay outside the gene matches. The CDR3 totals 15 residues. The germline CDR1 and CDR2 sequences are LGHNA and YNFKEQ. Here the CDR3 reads CASSQETGGTDTQYF. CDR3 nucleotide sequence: TGTGCCAGCAGCCAAGAAACAGGGGGGACAGATACGCAGTATTTT.

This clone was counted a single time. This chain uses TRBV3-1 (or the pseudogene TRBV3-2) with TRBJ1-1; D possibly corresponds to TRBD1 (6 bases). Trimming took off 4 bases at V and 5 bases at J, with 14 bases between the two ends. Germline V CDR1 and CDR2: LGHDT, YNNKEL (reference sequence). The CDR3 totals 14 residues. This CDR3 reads CASSPTDRRTEAFF. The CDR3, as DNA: TGTGCCAGCAGCCCAACCGACAGGAGGACTGAAGCTTTCTTT.

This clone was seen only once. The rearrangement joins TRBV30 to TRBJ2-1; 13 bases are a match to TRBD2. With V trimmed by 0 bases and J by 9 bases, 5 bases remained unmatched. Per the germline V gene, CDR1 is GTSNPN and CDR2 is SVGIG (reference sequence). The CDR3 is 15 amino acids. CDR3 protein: CAWSVGTSGAPEQFF. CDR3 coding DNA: TGTGCCTGGAGTGTAGGGACTAGCGGGGCCCCTGAGCAGTTCTTC.

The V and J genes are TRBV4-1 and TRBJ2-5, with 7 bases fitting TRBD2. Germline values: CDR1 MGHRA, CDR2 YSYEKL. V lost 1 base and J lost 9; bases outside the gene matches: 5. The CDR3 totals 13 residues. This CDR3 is CASSQGDREAQYF. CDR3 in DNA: TGCGCCAGCAGCCAAGGGGACCGGGAGGCCCAGTACTTC.

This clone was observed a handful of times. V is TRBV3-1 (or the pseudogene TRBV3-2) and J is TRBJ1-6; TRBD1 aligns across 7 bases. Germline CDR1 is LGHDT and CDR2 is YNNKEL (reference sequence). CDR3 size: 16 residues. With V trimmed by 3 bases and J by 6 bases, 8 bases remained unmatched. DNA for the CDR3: TGTGCCAGCAGCCAGTTAGGGACAGCCGGTAATTCACCCCTCCACTTT. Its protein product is CASSQLGTAGNSPLHF.

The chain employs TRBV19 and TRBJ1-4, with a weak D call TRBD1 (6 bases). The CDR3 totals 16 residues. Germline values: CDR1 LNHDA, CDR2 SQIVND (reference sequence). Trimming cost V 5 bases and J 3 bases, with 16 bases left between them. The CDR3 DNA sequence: TGTGCCAGTAGTCCTCAGGGACAAACGGCTAATGAAAAACTGTTTTTT. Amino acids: CASSPQGQTANEKLFF.

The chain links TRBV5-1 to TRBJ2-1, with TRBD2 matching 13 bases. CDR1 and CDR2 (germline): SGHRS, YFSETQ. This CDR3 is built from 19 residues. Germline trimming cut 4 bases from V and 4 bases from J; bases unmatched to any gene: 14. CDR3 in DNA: TGCGCCAGCAGCCGGACTAGCGGGGGCCTTCGAACACTTTACAATGAGCAGTTCTTC. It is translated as CASSRTSGGLRTLYNEQFF.

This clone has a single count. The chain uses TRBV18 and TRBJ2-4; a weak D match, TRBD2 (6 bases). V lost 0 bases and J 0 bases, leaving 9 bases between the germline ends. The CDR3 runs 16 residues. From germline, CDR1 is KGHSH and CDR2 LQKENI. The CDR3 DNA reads TGTGCCAGCTCACCACCGACAGCGGGAGCCAAAAACATTCAGTACTTC. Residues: CASSPPTAGAKNIQYF.

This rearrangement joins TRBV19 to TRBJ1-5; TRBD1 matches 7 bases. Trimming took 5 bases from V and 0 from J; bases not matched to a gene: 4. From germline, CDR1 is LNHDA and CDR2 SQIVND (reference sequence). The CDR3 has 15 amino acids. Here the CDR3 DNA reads TGTGCCAGTAGTCCGGGACAGATTAGCAATCAGCCCCAGCATTTT. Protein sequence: CASSPGQISNQPQHF.

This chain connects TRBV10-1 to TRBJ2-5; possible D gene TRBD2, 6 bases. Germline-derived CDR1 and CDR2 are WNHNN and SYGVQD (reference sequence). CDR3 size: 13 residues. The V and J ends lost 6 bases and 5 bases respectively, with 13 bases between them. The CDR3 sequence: CASSGGTGETQYF. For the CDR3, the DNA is TGCGCCAGCAGCGGGGGAACCGGGGAGACCCAGTACTTC.

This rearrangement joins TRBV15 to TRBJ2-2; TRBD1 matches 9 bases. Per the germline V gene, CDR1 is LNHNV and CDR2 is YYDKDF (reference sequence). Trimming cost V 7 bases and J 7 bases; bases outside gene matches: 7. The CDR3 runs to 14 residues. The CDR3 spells CATIATGGIGELFF. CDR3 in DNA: TGTGCCACCATCGCGACAGGGGGTATCGGGGAGCTGTTTTTT. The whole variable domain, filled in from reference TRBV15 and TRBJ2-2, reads DAMVIQNPRYQVTQFGKPVTLSCSQTLNHNVMYWYQQKSSQAPKLLFHYYDKDFNNEADTPDNFQSRRPNTSFCFLDIRSPGLGDTAMYLCATIATGGIGELFFGEGSRLTVL.

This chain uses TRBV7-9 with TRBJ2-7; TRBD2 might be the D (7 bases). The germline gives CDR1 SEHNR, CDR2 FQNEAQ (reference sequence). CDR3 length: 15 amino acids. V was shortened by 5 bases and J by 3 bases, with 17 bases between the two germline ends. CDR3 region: CASSPIRGANYEQYF. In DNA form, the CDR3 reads TGTGCCAGCAGCCCCATCCGGGGGGCTAACTACGAGCAGTACTTC.

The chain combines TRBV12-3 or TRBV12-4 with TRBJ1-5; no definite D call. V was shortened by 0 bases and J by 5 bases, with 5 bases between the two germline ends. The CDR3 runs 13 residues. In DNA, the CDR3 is TGTGCCAGCAGTTTAGCATCGGATCAGCCCCAGCATTTT. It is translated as CASSLASDQPQHF.

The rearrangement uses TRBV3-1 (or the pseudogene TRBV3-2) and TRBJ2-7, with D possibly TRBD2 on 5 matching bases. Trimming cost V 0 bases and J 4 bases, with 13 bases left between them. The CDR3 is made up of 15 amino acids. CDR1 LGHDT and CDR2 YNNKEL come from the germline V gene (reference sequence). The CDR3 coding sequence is TGTGCCAGCAGCCAAGAACTAGGGATCGGTTACGAGCAGTACTTC. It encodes CASSQELGIGYEQYF.

CDR3 residues: CASRLSGGAVQETQYF. The CDR3 DNA is TGTGCCAGCAGACTCAGCGGGGGGGCGGTTCAGGAGACCCAGTACTTC. This sequence joins TRBV7-2 and TRBJ2-5; TRBD2 matches 10 bases. V was pared by 6 bases and J by 5 bases, with 12 bases of the junction left unmatched. The CDR3 consists of 16 residues. The V gene's germline CDR1 is SGHTA and CDR2 FQGNSA.

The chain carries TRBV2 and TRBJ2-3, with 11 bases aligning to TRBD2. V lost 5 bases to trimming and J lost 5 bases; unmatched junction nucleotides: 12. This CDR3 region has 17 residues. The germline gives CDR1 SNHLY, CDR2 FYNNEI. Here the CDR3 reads CASSPSVTSGVRDTQYF. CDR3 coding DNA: TGTGCCAGCAGTCCGTCAGTGACTAGCGGGGTTAGAGATACGCAGTATTTT.